The 8 T cell receptor beta chains listed next were all sequenced from one sample in a study of cytomegalovirus exposure and HLA in healthy donors. Researchers ran the PCR with 60 Vbeta and 13 Jbeta primers. The data were produced by immunoSEQ multiplex PCR, yet TCRdb's version contains in-frame clones alone and is incomplete. The data contain about 150,000 clones, around 72% of them singletons. Sequenced sample: PBMCs. The receptors stem from a man in his forties or fifties in good health and CMV-seronegative.

This clone was counted a few times. The chain recombines TRBV11-3 with TRBJ2-3; possibly TRBD1 for D (5 bases). V gave up 1 base and J gave up 0 bases, with 14 bases separating them. Germline V gene lookup returns CDR1 SGHNT and CDR2 YENEEA. The CDR3 has 17 amino acids. The CDR3 bases are TGTGCCAGCAGCTTAGGGAACACAGGCTACAGCACAGATACGCAGTATTTT. Its translation: CASSLGNTGYSTDTQYF.

The chain links TRBV6-5 to TRBJ1-1; possible D gene TRBD1, 5 bases. Germline V gene sequence: CDR1 MNHEY, CDR2 SVGAGI. This CDR3 is 15 amino acids long. Trimming left V 0 bases short and J 4 bases short, with 12 bases between. CDR3 sequence: CASSYSGGAGTEAFF. DNA for the CDR3: TGTGCCAGCAGTTACTCGGGAGGGGCAGGCACTGAAGCTTTCTTT.

This chain joins TRBV13 and TRBJ1-2; D might be TRBD1 (6 bases). The V gene lost 3 bases and the J gene lost 7 bases, with 24 bases spanning the gap. CDR1 and CDR2 from the germline V gene are PRHDT and FYEKMQ (reference sequence). The CDR3 loop spans 17 amino acids. CDR3 residues: CASSFVVPQGSNSGYTF. CDR3 DNA sequence: TGTGCCAGCAGCTTTGTGGTACCACAGGGATCCAATTCTGGCTACACCTTC.

This chain joins TRBV28 and TRBJ1-2; 7 bases match TRBD1. Germline trimming cut 5 bases from V and 4 bases from J; bases unmatched to any gene: 7. This CDR3 has 14 amino acids. Germline loops: CDR1 MDHEN, CDR2 SYDVKM. CDR3 amino acids: CASSLKGAGYGYTF. The DNA for the CDR3 is TGTGCCAGCAGTCTCAAGGGGGCGGGCTATGGCTACACCTTC.

This clone was picked up a small number of times. The rearrangement joins TRBV6-1 to TRBJ2-5; D is perhaps TRBD2 (5 bases). The V gene lost 4 bases and the J gene lost 5 bases, with 11 bases spanning the gap. Germline CDR1 reads MNHNS; CDR2 reads SASEGT. The CDR3 length is 13 residues. CDR3 loop: CASSGGFLETQYF. The CDR3 bases are TGTGCCAGCAGTGGAGGGTTCTTGGAGACCCAGTACTTC.

This sequence joins TRBV2 and TRBJ2-1, with 7 bases that match TRBD2. The junction had 2 bases not matched to a gene; V was cut back by 3 bases and J by 3 bases. Germline-derived CDR1 and CDR2 are SNHLY and FYNNEI. The CDR3 contains 14 residues. CDR3 DNA sequence: TGTGCCAGCAGTGACCGGGACTACTACAATGAGCAGTTCTTC. Translation: CASSDRDYYNEQFF.

CDR3 DNA: TGTGCCAGCAGCATGGTAGGGGGGGATGGCTACACCTTC. The encoded protein is CASSMVGGDGYTF. The chain employs TRBV7-9 and TRBJ1-2; D perhaps matches TRBD1 (6 bases). The CDR3 extends over 13 amino acids. Germline loops: CDR1 SEHNR, CDR2 FQNEAQ (reference sequence). The V and J ends lost 5 bases and 6 bases respectively, with 13 bases between them.

In its sample, this clone was seen once. The CDR3 DNA reads as TGTGCCAGCAGCCGTATAGCGGGAGGACGAAACAATGAGCAGTTCTTC. It translates to CASSRIAGGRNNEQFF. The V gene is TRBV7-2, the J gene TRBJ2-1, with 10 bases aligning to TRBD2. With 5 bases clipped from V and 5 bases from J, the junction kept 9 bases outside the gene matches. The CDR3 is 16 amino acids. Germline assignment: CDR1 SGHTA and CDR2 FQGNSA.